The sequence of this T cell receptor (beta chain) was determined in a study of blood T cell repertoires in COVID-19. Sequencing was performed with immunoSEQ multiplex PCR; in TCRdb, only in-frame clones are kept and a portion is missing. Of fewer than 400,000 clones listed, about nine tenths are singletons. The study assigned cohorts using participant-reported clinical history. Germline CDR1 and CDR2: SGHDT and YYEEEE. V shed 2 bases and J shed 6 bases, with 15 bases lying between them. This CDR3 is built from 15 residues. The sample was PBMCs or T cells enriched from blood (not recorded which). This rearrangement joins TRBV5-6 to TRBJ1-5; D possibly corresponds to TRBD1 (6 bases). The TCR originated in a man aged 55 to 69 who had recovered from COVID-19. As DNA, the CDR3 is TGTGCCAGCAGCTTATGGGCCACAGGGTTTCAGCCCCAGCATTTT. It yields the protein CASSLWATGFQPQHF.